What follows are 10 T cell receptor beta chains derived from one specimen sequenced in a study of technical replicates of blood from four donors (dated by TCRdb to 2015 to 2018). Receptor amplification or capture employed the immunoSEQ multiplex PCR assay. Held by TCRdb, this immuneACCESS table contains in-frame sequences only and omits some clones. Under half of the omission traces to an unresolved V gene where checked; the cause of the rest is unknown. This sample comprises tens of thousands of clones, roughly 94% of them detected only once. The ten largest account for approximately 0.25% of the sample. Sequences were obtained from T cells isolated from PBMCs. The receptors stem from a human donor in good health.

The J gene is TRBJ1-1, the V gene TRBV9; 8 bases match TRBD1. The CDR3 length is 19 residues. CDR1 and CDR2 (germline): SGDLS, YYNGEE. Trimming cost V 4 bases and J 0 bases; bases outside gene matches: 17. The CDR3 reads CASSSSGGSRFLMNTEAFF. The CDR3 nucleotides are TGTGCCAGCAGCTCCTCAGGGGGCAGCCGTTTTCTGATGAACACTGAAGCTTTCTTT.

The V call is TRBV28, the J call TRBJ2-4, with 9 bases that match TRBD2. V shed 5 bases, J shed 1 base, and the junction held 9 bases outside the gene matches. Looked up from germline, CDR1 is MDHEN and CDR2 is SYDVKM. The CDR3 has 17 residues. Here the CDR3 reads CASSGIAGDRAKNIQYF. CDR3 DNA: TGTGCCAGCAGTGGAATAGCGGGAGATAGGGCCAAAAACATTCAGTACTTC.

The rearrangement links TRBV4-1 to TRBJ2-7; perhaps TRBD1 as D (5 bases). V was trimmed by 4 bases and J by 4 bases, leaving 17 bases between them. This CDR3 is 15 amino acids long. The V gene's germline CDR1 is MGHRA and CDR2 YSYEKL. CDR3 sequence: CASSPPKGQTYEQYF. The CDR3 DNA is TGCGCCAGCAGCCCACCCAAGGGGCAGACATACGAGCAGTACTTC.

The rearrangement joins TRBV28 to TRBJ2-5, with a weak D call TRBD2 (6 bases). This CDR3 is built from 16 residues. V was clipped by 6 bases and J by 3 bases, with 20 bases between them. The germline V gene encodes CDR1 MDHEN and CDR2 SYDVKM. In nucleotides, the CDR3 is TGTGCCAGCAGCAACTTAAACCTACAGCGGGAAGAGACCCAGTACTTC. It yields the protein CASSNLNLQREETQYF.

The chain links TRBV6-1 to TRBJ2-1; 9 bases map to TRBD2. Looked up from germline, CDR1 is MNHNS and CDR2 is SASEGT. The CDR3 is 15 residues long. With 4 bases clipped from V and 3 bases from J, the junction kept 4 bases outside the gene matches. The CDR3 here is CASSGGTSIYNEQFF. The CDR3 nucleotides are TGTGCCAGCAGTGGCGGGACTAGCATCTACAATGAGCAGTTCTTC.

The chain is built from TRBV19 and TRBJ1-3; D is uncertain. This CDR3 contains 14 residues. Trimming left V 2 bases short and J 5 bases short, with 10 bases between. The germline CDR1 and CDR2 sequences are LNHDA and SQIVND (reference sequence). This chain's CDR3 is CASSILASRNTIYF. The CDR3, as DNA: TGTGCCAGTAGTATATTGGCCAGTCGAAACACCATATATTTT. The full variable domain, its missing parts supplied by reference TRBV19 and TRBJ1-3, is DGGITQSPKYLFRKEGQNVTLSCEQNLNHDAMYWYRQDPGQGLRLIYYSQIVNDFQKGDIAEGYSVSREKKESFPLTVTSAQKNPTAFYLCASSILASRNTIYFGEGSWLTVV.

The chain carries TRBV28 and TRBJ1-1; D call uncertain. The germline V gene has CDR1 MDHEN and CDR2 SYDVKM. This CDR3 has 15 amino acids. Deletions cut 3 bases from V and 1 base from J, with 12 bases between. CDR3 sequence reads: CASSLFRGPNTEAFF. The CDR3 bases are TGTGCCAGCAGTTTGTTTAGAGGGCCGAACACTGAAGCTTTCTTT.

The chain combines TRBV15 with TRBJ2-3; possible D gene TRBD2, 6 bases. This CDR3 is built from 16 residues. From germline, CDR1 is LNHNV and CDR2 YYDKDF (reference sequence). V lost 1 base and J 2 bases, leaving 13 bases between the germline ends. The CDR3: CATSRGEVADTDTQYF. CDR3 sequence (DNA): TGTGCCACCAGCAGAGGAGAGGTAGCGGACACAGATACGCAGTATTTT.

This CDR3 reads CASSRGTSGAYSTDTQYF. The CDR3 nucleotides are TGCGCCAGCAGCCGGGGGACTAGCGGGGCTTATAGCACAGATACGCAGTATTTT. V and J are TRBV5-1 and TRBJ2-3, with 13 bases aligning to TRBD2. After removal of 4 bases from V and 0 bases from J, the junction contained 8 bases not matched to a gene. The CDR3 is 18 amino acids. The germline V gene has CDR1 SGHRS and CDR2 YFSETQ.

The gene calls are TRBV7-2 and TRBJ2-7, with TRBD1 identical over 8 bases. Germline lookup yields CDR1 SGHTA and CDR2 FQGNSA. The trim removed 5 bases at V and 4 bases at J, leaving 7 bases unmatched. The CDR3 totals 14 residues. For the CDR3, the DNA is TGTGCCAGCAGCACCGGGACAGGAAGATACGAGCAGTACTTC. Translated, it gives CASSTGTGRYEQYF.